This T cell receptor (beta chain) originates from a study of blood T cell repertoires in COVID-19. Turning to the study itself: In each case, the material was cDNA or gDNA derived from T cells, B-cell-depleted T cells, or PBMCs.

The V and J ends lost 2 bases and 1 base respectively, with 8 bases between them. The CDR3 spans 13 residues. CDR1 and CDR2 (germline): GTSNPN, SVGIG (reference sequence). TCRdb's copy holds only in-frame clones and misses some; the assay was immunoSEQ multiplex PCR. The sample lists around 280,000 clones; approximately 83% were seen once. This clone was observed a single time. This rearrangement joins TRBV30 to TRBJ1-1; D gene unclear. The material sequenced was peripheral blood. This sequence originates from a woman aged 30 to 39 who had recovered from COVID-19. The CDR3 protein is CAWSLNWNTEAFF. CDR3 nucleotide sequence: TGTGCCTGGAGTCTCAACTGGAACACTGAAGCTTTCTTT.